The rows below give T cell receptor beta chains drawn from one sample of a study of beta chain features in type 1 diabetes. Profiled with immunoSEQ multiplex PCR; TCRdb holds only in-frame clones, not every one. The sample holds around 70,000 clones, approximately 47% seen once. The specimen was central memory CD4+ T cells from blood. The receptors derive from a man aged 30 to 39 with type 1 diabetes. CDR3s include the opening cysteine and the closing phenylalanine or tryptophan. The order of the fields is D gene, J gene, clone size, V gene, CDR3 protein, CDR3 DNA. The D gene is left open where the match is weak. A clone size is listed for some rows: how often the clone was seen (once, few, many), or a class if it is expanded.

>TRBD1|TRBJ1-2|once|TRBV29-1
CNVEGNPGQIMGYTF
TGCAACGTTGAAGGAAACCCGGGACAGATCATGGGCTACACCTTC
>.|TRBJ2-3|once|TRBV19
CASSPAPILGLGTDTQYF
TGTGCCAGTAGTCCAGCACCCATCCTCGGCCTAGGCACAGATACGCAGTATTTT
>.|TRBJ1-2|.|TRBV29-1
CSVDRDTSYGYTF
TGCAGCGTCGACCGGGACACCTCCTATGGCTACACCTTC
>TRBD2|TRBJ2-3|.|TRBV4-1
CASSQGGSGRDTQYF
TGCGCCAGCAGCCAAGGGGGTAGCGGGAGAGATACGCAGTATTTT
>.|TRBJ2-7|few|TRBV5-8
CASSLFNQDGHSYEQYF
TGTGCCAGCAGCTTGTTTAATCAGGACGGACACTCCTACGAGCAGTACTTC
>TRBD1|TRBJ2-3|.|TRBV4-1
CASTTTGADTQYF
TGCGCCAGCACCACTACAGGGGCAGATACGCAGTATTTT
>TRBD2|TRBJ2-1|few|TRBV4-2
CASSQRGGFYNEQFF
TGTGCCAGCAGCCAGCGGGGGGGATTTTACAATGAGCAGTTCTTC
>TRBD1|TRBJ1-2|few|TRBV18
CASSAPGQGYYGYTF
TGTGCCAGCTCCGCGCCGGGACAGGGATACTATGGCTACACCTTC
>TRBD2|TRBJ2-3|.|TRBV18
CASSPPPSGGATDTQYF
TGTGCCAGCTCACCACCCCCTAGCGGGGGGGCCACAGATACGCAGTATTTT
>.|TRBJ1-2|.|TRBV4-2
CASSQGQGSNYGYTF
TGTGCCAGCAGCCAAGGTCAGGGTTCTAACTATGGCTACACCTTC
>TRBD2|TRBJ2-1|few|TRBV7-2
CASSLEAGVRFSNEQFF
TGTGCCAGCAGCTTAGAAGCGGGGGTCCGCTTTTCTAATGAGCAGTTCTTC
>TRBD2|TRBJ2-7|.|TRBV27
CASTTGTSGGEQYF
TGTGCCAGCACCACCGGGACTAGCGGTGGGGAGCAGTACTTC
>.|TRBJ1-2|few|TRBV29-1
CSVGDRPSGYTF
TGCAGCGTTGGCGACCGGCCTAGTGGCTACACCTTC
>TRBD1|TRBJ2-3|.|TRBV6-1
CASSVTGGGDTQYF
TGTGCCAGCAGTGTCACAGGGGGCGGAGATACGCAGTATTTT
>TRBD2|TRBJ2-3|once|TRBV5-1
CASSPEVAGSPDTQYF
TGCGCCAGCAGCCCAGAGGTAGCGGGAAGTCCCGATACGCAGTATTTT
>.|TRBJ2-2|.|TRBV7-2
CASSFPGTDNTGELFF
TGTGCCAGCAGCTTCCCGGGGACTGATAACACCGGGGAGCTGTTTTTT
>.|TRBJ1-2|.|TRBV6-5
CASSYDPGGIGYTF
TGTGCCAGCAGTTACGATCCAGGAGGAATTGGCTACACCTTC
>TRBD2|TRBJ2-5|.|TRBV5-1
CASSSGTSGETQYF
TGCGCCAGCAGCTCCGGGACTAGCGGGGAGACCCAGTACTTC
>.|TRBJ2-7|.|TRBV2
CASKRPGARYEQYF
TGTGCCAGCAAGAGGCCGGGAGCGAGGTACGAGCAGTACTTC
>.|TRBJ2-7|.|TRBV30
CAWSIPPMGEQYF
TGTGCCTGGAGCATCCCTCCGATGGGCGAGCAGTACTTC
>TRBD1|TRBJ2-7|.|TRBV2
CASKGQGGPYEQYF
TGTGCCAGCAAGGGACAGGGTGGCCCCTACGAGCAGTACTTC
>TRBD1|TRBJ2-3|.|TRBV10-2
CASSQGQITDTQYF
TGCGCCAGCAGTCAGGGACAGATCACAGATACGCAGTATTTT
>.|TRBJ2-1|.|TRBV6-1
CASSETYNEQFF
TGTGCCAGCAGTGAAACTTACAATGAGCAGTTCTTC
>TRBD2|TRBJ2-7|few|TRBV7-2
CASSPQSGSTYEQYF
TGTGCCAGCAGCCCCCAGAGCGGGAGCACCTACGAGCAGTACTTC
>.|TRBJ2-2|.|TRBV6-5
CASSYSSSLYTGELFF
TGTGCCAGCAGTTACTCATCCTCCCTCTACACCGGGGAGCTGTTTTTT
>.|TRBJ2-6|few|TRBV30
CAWSVGGAFGANVLTF
TGTGCCTGGAGTGTGGGGGGGGCCTTTGGGGCCAACGTCCTGACTTTC
>TRBD2|TRBJ2-7|once|TRBV5-8
CASRLRGARQSEQYF
TGTGCCAGCAGGTTGCGGGGGGCCCGCCAATCCGAGCAGTACTTC
>.|TRBJ2-1|few|TRBV2
CASGGTGSYNEQFF
TGTGCCAGCGGGGGGACTGGCTCCTACAATGAGCAGTTCTTC
>.|TRBJ1-1|.|TRBV6-4
CASRSGQSTEAFF
TGTGCCAGCAGAAGCGGACAGAGCACTGAAGCTTTCTTT
>.|TRBJ2-3|.|TRBV21-1
CASIREGRGPADTQYF
TGTGCCAGCATCCGAGAGGGGCGGGGGCCCGCAGATACGCAGTATTTT
>TRBD1|TRBJ1-5|few|TRBV2
CASRGQGTQPQHF
TGTGCCAGCAGGGGACAGGGGACTCAGCCCCAGCATTTT
>.|TRBJ1-4|few|TRBV29-1
CSVEESAEKLFF
TGCAGCGTTGAAGAGAGCGCGGAAAAACTGTTTTTT
>.|TRBJ1-4|once|TRBV7-9
CASSPQGVGSEKLFF
TGTGCCAGCAGCCCCCAAGGGGTGGGAAGTGAAAAACTGTTTTTT
>.|TRBJ1-2|.|TRBV5-1
CASSPGWANYGYTF
TGCGCCAGCAGCCCAGGGTGGGCTAACTATGGCTACACCTTC
>.|TRBJ1-1|.|TRBV30
CAWSYEVRAFF
TGTGCCTGGAGTTACGAAGTTAGAGCTTTCTTT
>TRBD1|TRBJ2-3|.|TRBV2
CASSTDREATDTQYF
TGTGCCAGCAGTACGGACAGGGAAGCGACAGATACGCAGTATTTT
>.|TRBJ2-3|.|TRBV2
CASSERQGMSTDTQYF
TGTGCCAGCAGTGAACGGCAGGGGATGAGCACAGATACGCAGTATTTT
>TRBD2|TRBJ2-1|.|TRBV19
CASSMGGQGLAGYNEQFF
TGTGCCAGTAGTATGGGGGGACAGGGACTAGCGGGCTACAATGAGCAGTTCTTC
>.|TRBJ2-2|.|TRBV5-1
CASSLAGSGVPGELFF
TGCGCCAGCAGCTTGGCCGGATCGGGAGTCCCCGGGGAGCTGTTTTTT
>TRBD2|TRBJ2-1|.|TRBV6-5
CASSYSFSGSREQFF
TGTGCCAGCAGTTACTCCTTTAGCGGGAGTAGGGAGCAGTTCTTC
>TRBD1|TRBJ1-5|few|TRBV15
CATSRDRTGNQPQHF
TGTGCCACCAGCAGAGACCGGACAGGGAATCAGCCCCAGCATTTT
>.|TRBJ1-6|.|TRBV27
CASSPREGNSPLHF
TGTGCCAGCAGCCCCAGGGAGGGTAATTCACCCCTCCACTTT